The 9 T cell receptor beta chains in this list originate from one sample, sequenced in a study of blood T cells in healthy people across ages. With a J-beta primer mix and a sample-barcoded 5' primer, a second PCR ran about 6 to 11 cycles. TCRdb itself ran the 5' RACE reads through MiXCR, one entry per CDR3 protein. In the table there are some 850,000 distinct CDR3 sequences, about a quarter of which are singletons. These data also featured in a second study, about T cells of mothers and their children.

The specimen was blood. The receptors were gathered from a boy between 5 and 17 years old in good health.

The rearrangement joins TRBV7-9 to TRBJ1-1; 7 positions agree with TRBD1. The germline CDR1 and CDR2 sequences are SEHNR and FQNEAQ (reference sequence). CDR3 length: 15 residues. Trimming took 7 bases from V and 3 from J; bases not matched to a gene: 11. CDR3 in amino acids: CASNPDRVEDTEAFF. For the CDR3, the DNA is TGTGCCAGCAACCCTGACAGGGTGGAGGACACTGAAGCTTTCTTT.

This clonotype was counted only a few times. The rearrangement links TRBV20-1 to TRBJ1-5, with 9 bases fitting TRBD1. The CDR3 is 14 amino acids. Trimming took 6 bases from V and 4 from J; bases not matched to a gene: 7. The germline V gene has CDR1 DFQATT and CDR2 SNEGSKA (reference sequence). CDR3 loop: CSADSGTGNQPQHF. CDR3 coding DNA: TGCAGTGCCGACTCCGGGACAGGGAATCAGCCCCAGCATTTT.

The V and J genes are TRBV15 and TRBJ2-7; possible D gene TRBD1, 6 bases. With 0 bases removed from V and 11 bases from J, the gap between germline ends came to 14 bases. CDR3 length equals 13 residues. Per germline, CDR1 LNHNV and CDR2 YYDKDF (reference sequence). The CDR3 is CATSRDRIQGKYF. In nucleotides, the CDR3 is TGTGCCACCAGCAGAGATAGGATCCAGGGGAAGTACTTC.

V is TRBV5-1 and J is TRBJ2-2; 9 positions match TRBD2. The CDR3 contains 14 residues. After removal of 3 bases from V and 6 bases from J, the junction contained 3 bases not matched to a gene. CDR1 SGHRS and CDR2 YFSETQ come from the germline V gene. In DNA form, the CDR3 reads TGCGCCAGCAGCTCCCCTAGCGGGGCCGGGGAGCTGTTTTTT. Translated: CASSSPSGAGELFF.

This clonotype occurred many times. The chain employs TRBV3-1 and TRBJ2-7; no clear D. Trimming stripped 1 base from V and 7 bases from J, with 11 bases between. The length of the CDR3 is 13 residues. The V gene's germline CDR1 is LGHDT and CDR2 YNNKEL (reference sequence). The CDR3 here is CASSQAADTEQYF. CDR3 bases: TGTGCCAGCAGCCAAGCGGCTGACACAGAGCAGTACTTC.

This clonotype has a single count. At one boundary the junction diverges from the germline segment, which might be a read error. The chain combines TRBV20-1 with TRBJ1-5; D ambiguous. Germline-derived CDR1 and CDR2 are DFQATT and SNEGSKA (reference sequence). The CDR3 runs to 12 residues. The CDR3 DNA sequence: TGCAGCCGGGGAAAGGGCAATCAGCCCCGGCATTTT. This sequence encodes CSRGKGNQPRHF.

V gene TRBV10-1 combines with J gene TRBJ2-7, with D perhaps matching TRBD1 or TRBD2 (5 bases each). The CDR3 is 13 residues long. V was pared by 8 bases and J by 5 bases, with 16 bases between. Germline V gene data show CDR1 as WNHNN and CDR2 as SYGVQD (reference sequence). CDR3 sequence (DNA): TGCGCCAGCTTCGTGGGACCACCCCACGAGCAGTACTTC. Its translation: CASFVGPPHEQYF.

This clonotype has only a few counts. The CDR3 coding sequence is TGCGCCAGCAGCTTGAACCAAGCCTCTGGAAACACCATATATTTT. Translation gives CASSLNQASGNTIYF. This rearrangement joins TRBV5-1 to TRBJ1-3, with D unresolved. This CDR3 is 15 amino acids long. Trimming pared 1 base from V and 0 bases from J, leaving 8 bases between. The germline V gene encodes CDR1 SGHRS and CDR2 YFSETQ.

This chain uses TRBV15 with TRBJ2-5, with 9 bases that match TRBD2. The germline gives CDR1 LNHNV, CDR2 YYDKDF (reference sequence). The V segment lost 3 bases and the J segment 5 bases; nucleotides outside the gene matches: 7. The CDR3 spans 15 residues. The CDR3 loop reads CATSSPLAGMETQYF. CDR3 DNA: TGTGCCACCAGCAGTCCCCTAGCGGGGATGGAGACCCAGTACTTC.